The 18 T cell receptor beta chains below were found in one sample sequenced in a study of neurological immune-mediated disorders. TCRdb re-called the 5' RACE reads with MiXCR, one entry per CDR3 protein. The data show tens of thousands of distinct CDR3 sequences, about 15% seen once. Sequencing was done on a sample of PBMCs. The receptor source for this set is a woman in her forties in good health.

This clonotype was seen many times. The chain has TRBV5-1 and TRBJ1-1; D uncertain. V was shortened by 7 bases and J by 6 bases, with 10 bases between the two germline ends. CDR3 length equals 11 residues. The germline V gene encodes CDR1 SGHRS and CDR2 YFSETQ. The CDR3 region has the DNA TGCGCCAGCCACGCGGGAGCTGAAGCTTTCTTT. Encoded protein: CASHAGAEAFF.

This clonotype was detected many times. The chain employs TRBV12-3 or TRBV12-4 and TRBJ2-1, with TRBD2 matching 10 bases. V lost 1 base, J lost 10 bases, and 1 base stayed unmatched. This CDR3 has 13 residues. The CDR3 sequence is CASSLGTSGEQFF. CDR3 DNA sequence: TGTGCCAGCAGTTTAGGGACTAGCGGCGAGCAGTTCTTC.

Many counts were recorded for this clonotype. V is TRBV7-2 and J is TRBJ1-5, with a tentative D call TRBD1 (5 bases). The V end lost 5 bases, the J end lost 7 bases, and 15 bases lay between the germline ends. Germline CDR1 and CDR2: SGHTA and FQGNSA. This CDR3 is built from 14 residues. The CDR3 bases are TGTGCCAGCAGCCCAGACAGATTTGAACAGCCCCAGCATTTT. This encodes CASSPDRFEQPQHF.

For this clonotype: At one end, the junction sequence differs from germline, possibly due to a read error. V and J are TRBV20-1 and TRBJ1-1, with 10 bases identical to TRBD1. The CDR3 loop spans 15 amino acids. Germline V gene lookup returns CDR1 DFQATT and CDR2 SNEGSKA (reference sequence). The CDR3 DNA reads TGCAGTGCTGGAGACAGGGGGCTTCCGAACACTGAAGCTTTCTTT. Translating gives CSAGDRGLPNTEAFF.

This clonotype was recorded at least ten times. This sequence joins TRBV5-5 and TRBJ2-2; 10 bases align to TRBD2. The length of the CDR3 is 15 residues. J was trimmed by 3 bases and V by 4 bases; bases with no gene match: 3. Per germline, CDR1 SGHKS and CDR2 YYEKEE (reference sequence). The CDR3 bases are TGTGCCAGCAGCCCTGGACTAGCGGACACCGGGGAGCTGTTTTTT. This sequence encodes CASSPGLADTGELFF.

In its sample, this clonotype was seen many times. The V call is TRBV5-1, the J call TRBJ1-2; 9 bases line up with TRBD1. In germline, CDR1 is SGHRS, CDR2 YFSETQ. V shed 0 bases, J shed 2 bases, and the junction held 2 bases outside the gene matches. CDR3 length: 15 amino acids. In DNA, the CDR3 is TGCGCCAGCAGCTTGGCCGGACAGGGGAACTATGGCTACACCTTC. Translation: CASSLAGQGNYGYTF.

This clonotype was seen many times. CDR3 in amino acids: CASSLATGGYTDTQYF. In DNA, the CDR3 is TGTGCCAGCAGCTTAGCAACGGGGGGTTACACAGATACGCAGTATTTT. The chain recombines TRBV7-2 with TRBJ2-3, with TRBD2 matching 7 bases. The CDR3 extends over 16 amino acids. V was pared by 0 bases and J by 2 bases, with 5 bases of the junction left unmatched. Germline CDR1 and CDR2: SGHTA and FQGNSA.

This clonotype was observed at least ten times. CDR3: CASSYQGARTEAFF. Written as DNA, the CDR3 is TGTGCCAGCAGTTACCAGGGGGCGAGGACTGAAGCTTTCTTT. The J gene is TRBJ1-1, the V gene TRBV6-5; 8 bases are a match to TRBD1. Trimming cost V 2 bases and J 5 bases; bases outside gene matches: 4. CDR1 is MNHEY and CDR2 is SVGAGI in the germline V gene. CDR3 length: 14 residues.

This sequence joins TRBV10-1 and TRBJ2-1, with a weak D call TRBD1 (6 bases). From germline, CDR1 is WNHNN and CDR2 SYGVQD (reference sequence). This CDR3 region has 18 residues. Trimming took off 0 bases at V and 8 bases at J, with 23 bases between the two ends. The CDR3 bases are TGCGCCAGCAGTGAGTCGGACCAACACCTGGACAGACTCTATGAGCAGTTCTTC. Translating it yields CASSESDQHLDRLYEQFF.

This clonotype was recorded many times. V and J are TRBV4-3 and TRBJ2-3, with D perhaps matching TRBD2 (6 bases). Trimming shortened V by 0 bases and J by 6 bases, and 13 bases separated the two germline ends. Germline V gene sequence: CDR1 LGHNA, CDR2 YSLEER. The CDR3 totals 15 residues. CDR3 region: CASSQDRVAADTQYF. The CDR3 DNA reads as TGCGCCAGCAGCCAAGATAGAGTAGCGGCGGATACGCAGTATTTT.

This clonotype was observed many times. The chain couples TRBV24-1 to TRBJ2-3, with D perhaps matching TRBD2 (6 bases). CDR1 KGHDR and CDR2 SFDVKD come from the germline V gene. Trimming took off 4 bases at V and 5 bases at J, with 15 bases between the two ends. The CDR3 spans 15 residues. DNA of the CDR3: TGTGCCACCAGTGACCCAGTGGGGGGAAAAGATACGCAGTATTTT. This codes for CATSDPVGGKDTQYF.

This clonotype showed up many times. The chain couples TRBV4-1 to TRBJ1-4; unclear D gene. Germline CDR1 and CDR2: MGHRA and YSYEKL. The CDR3 runs 17 residues. Trimming removed 4 bases at V and 7 bases at J, with 22 bases between. The CDR3 DNA is TGCGCCAGCAGCCCATTCGCTCGGGAGAGGGATAGTGAAAAACTGTTTTTT. Protein product: CASSPFARERDSEKLFF.

The chain uses TRBV19 and TRBJ1-2; D unclear. The V end lost 2 bases, the J end lost 3 bases, and 7 bases lay between the germline ends. The CDR3 is 13 amino acids. From germline, CDR1 is LNHDA and CDR2 SQIVND (reference sequence). The CDR3 DNA reads TGTGCCAGTAGTATATCGTGGGACTATGGCTACACCTTC. This codes for CASSISWDYGYTF.

This clonotype was found many times. The chain has TRBV5-5 and TRBJ1-5; TRBD1 is a possible D gene (5 bases). Per the germline V gene, CDR1 is SGHKS and CDR2 is YYEKEE (reference sequence). This CDR3 region has 15 residues. Trimming took 0 bases from V and 3 from J, leaving 10 bases between them. The CDR3 protein is CASSLGGRTNQPQHF. CDR3 bases: TGTGCCAGCAGCTTGGGGGGCAGGACCAATCAGCCCCAGCATTTT.

The chain recombines TRBV7-7 with TRBJ2-5; the D gene is possibly TRBD1 (5 bases). CDR3 size: 13 residues. CDR1 SSHAT and CDR2 FNYEAQ come from the germline V gene (reference sequence). The V gene lost 5 bases and the J gene lost 5 bases, with 12 bases spanning the gap. In nucleotides, the CDR3 is TGTGCCAGCAGCACGGACATATGGGAGACCCAGTACTTC. This gives the protein CASSTDIWETQYF.

Comment on this clonotype: A much bigger clone sits one base away, suggesting this may be a read error. CDR3 in DNA: TGCAGTGCGACGGCAGGGGGGAAGAACACTGAAGCTTTCTTT. Its translation: CSATAGGKNTEAFF. The chain combines TRBV20-1 with TRBJ1-1, with 7 nucleotides matching TRBD1. The ends lost 6 bases at V and 1 base at J; junction bases unmatched: 8. Looked up from germline, CDR1 is DFQATT and CDR2 is SNEGSKA (reference sequence). There are 14 residues in the CDR3.

The chain links TRBV11-2 to TRBJ2-6, with 7 bases that match TRBD1. The CDR3 runs 18 residues. V trimming: 2 bases; J trimming: 4 bases; junction bases outside the gene matches: 11. Germline V gene lookup returns CDR1 SGHAT and CDR2 FQNNGV. The CDR3 region has the DNA TGTGCCAGCAGCTTAATTTGGTTACAGGGGAACGGGGCCAACGTCCTGACTTTC. The encoded protein is CASSLIWLQGNGANVLTF.

This clonotype came up many times. The rearrangement links TRBV12-5 to TRBJ1-1; TRBD1 matches at 10 bases. Germline values: CDR1 LGHNT, CDR2 FRNRAP. J lost 0 bases, V lost 7 bases, and 8 bases had no gene match. This CDR3 region has 16 residues. In DNA, the CDR3 is TGTGCTAGTGCCAAGACAGGGGGCAAGATGAACACTGAAGCTTTCTTT. Its translation is CASAKTGGKMNTEAFF.